These 25 T cell receptor beta chains were all obtained from the same sample, sequenced in a study of T cell responses to AZD1222 COVID-19 vaccine (dated by TCRdb to the early 2020s). What this sample's time point label stands for: baseline before first vaccination. The library was prepared using the immunoSEQ multiplex PCR assay. The clones in this table, taken by TCRdb from immuneACCESS, are in-frame only. Not every clone is retained; where verified, under half of the shortfall comes from an unresolved V gene, and the cause of the rest is unknown. A total of 100,000 or so clones appear in this sample, approximately 90% of them only once. 4.5% of the sample belongs to the ten largest clones. Sequenced here: peripheral blood, sampled on day 0 of AZD1222 vaccination. The receptors here all came from an adult in good health.

This chain uses TRBV28 with TRBJ2-3; TRBD1 is a possible D gene (6 bases). CDR3 size: 13 residues. V lost 6 bases and J lost 7, with 14 bases in between. Germline CDR1 and CDR2: MDHEN and SYDVKM. The CDR3 coding sequence is TGTGCCAGCAGACTCCGACAGGCCAATACGCAGTATTTT. Its translation: CASRLRQANTQYF.

The chain couples TRBV27 to TRBJ1-2; the D is unclear. The germline V gene encodes CDR1 MNHEY and CDR2 SMNVEV (reference sequence). The CDR3 consists of 14 residues. With 5 bases removed from V and 4 bases from J, the gap between germline ends came to 14 bases. CDR3 sequence (DNA): TGTGCCAGCAGTCTTGTTAAGGGCGGCTATGGCTACACCTTC. The encoded protein is CASSLVKGGYGYTF.

This clone was counted once. This CDR3 is CASRRGQIINQPQHF. In nucleotides, the CDR3 is TGTGCCAGCCGCCGGGGACAGATAATAAATCAGCCCCAGCATTTT. The rearrangement joins TRBV6-5 to TRBJ1-5, with TRBD1 matching 7 bases. The CDR3 is 15 residues long. CDR1 is MNHEY, CDR2 SVGAGI, per germline. With 8 bases clipped from V and 4 bases from J, the junction kept 11 bases outside the gene matches.

The V gene is TRBV30, the J gene TRBJ2-7; D is possibly TRBD2 (5 bases). This CDR3 contains 12 residues. Germline V gene lookup returns CDR1 GTSNPN and CDR2 SVGIG (reference sequence). V lost 3 bases, J lost 7 bases, and 13 bases lay in between. The CDR3 here is CAWSDGLLEQYF. CDR3 nucleotides: TGTGCCTGGAGCGATGGACTTTTGGAGCAGTACTTC.

The chain is built from TRBV4-2 and TRBJ2-2; no clear D. The CDR3 spans 16 residues. The germline V gene encodes CDR1 LGHNA and CDR2 YNFKEQ. Trimming took off 4 bases at V and 1 base at J, with 13 bases between the two ends. The CDR3 DNA reads as TGTGCCAGCAGCCGGGCCAAGATACTGAACACCGGGGAGCTGTTTTTT. Protein: CASSRAKILNTGELFF.

This CDR3 reads CASSSQGTYGYTF. CDR3 in DNA: TGTGCCAGCAGCTCTCAGGGGACCTATGGCTACACCTTC. The chain employs TRBV7-6 and TRBJ1-2; weak D call: TRBD1 (6 bases). V was clipped by 4 bases and J by 4 bases, with 10 bases between them. The CDR3 has 13 residues. Germline V gene lookup returns CDR1 SGHVS and CDR2 FNYEAQ.

The V gene is TRBV5-1, the J gene TRBJ1-1, with a weak D call TRBD1 (5 bases). Germline CDR1 is SGHRS and CDR2 is YFSETQ. There are 16 residues in the CDR3. V was trimmed by 1 base and J by 2 bases, leaving 15 bases between them. This CDR3 reads CASSLNSAGINTEAFF. CDR3 in DNA: TGCGCCAGCAGCTTGAATTCGGCAGGGATAAACACTGAAGCTTTCTTT.

The rearrangement joins TRBV6-5 to TRBJ2-7; TRBD1 aligns across 9 bases. The J segment lost 7 bases and the V segment lost 1 base, leaving 5 bases of the junction unmatched. The CDR3 is 14 amino acids. Per the germline V gene, CDR1 is MNHEY and CDR2 is SVGAGI. The CDR3 sequence is CASSYFRTGVEQYF. DNA of the CDR3: TGTGCCAGCAGTTACTTCAGGACAGGGGTTGAGCAGTACTTC.

This clone was observed a few times. The chain links TRBV14 to TRBJ2-7, with a possible D match to TRBD1 (6 bases). The CDR3 sequence is 14 residues long. In germline, CDR1 is SGHDN, CDR2 FVKESK. Trimming took off 5 bases at V and 0 bases at J, with 11 bases between the two ends. The CDR3 DNA follows: TGTGCCAGCAGCTTTGGGGGCTCCTCCTACGAGCAGTACTTC. It codes for CASSFGGSSYEQYF.

V and J are TRBV19 and TRBJ1-5, with D hard to call. Trimming removed 2 bases from V and 6 bases from J, with 23 bases in between. CDR3 length: 18 residues. Germline CDR1 is LNHDA and CDR2 is SQIVND (reference sequence). The CDR3 nucleotides read TGTGCCAGTAGTATACCCCCCCCAGTCCGAGGGTATATTCAGCCCCAGCATTTT. Translating it yields CASSIPPPVRGYIQPQHF.

The chain recombines TRBV7-2 with TRBJ1-2; D unclear. The V and J ends lost 3 bases and 0 bases respectively, with 5 bases between them. Germline lookup yields CDR1 SGHTA and CDR2 FQGNSA. The CDR3 loop spans 13 amino acids. CDR3 sequence reads: CASSFGTNYGYTF. CDR3 DNA sequence: TGTGCCAGCAGCTTCGGCACTAACTATGGCTACACCTTC. Full variable domain (outside the CDR3, taken from reference TRBV7-2 and TRBJ1-2): GAGVSQSPSNKVTEKGKDVELRCDPISGHTALYWYRQSLGQGLEFLIYFQGNSAPDKSGLPSDRFSAERTGGSVSTLTIQRTQQEDSAVYLCASSFGTNYGYTFGSGTRLTVV.

The chain joins TRBV28 to TRBJ1-1, with D uncertain. The V end lost 7 bases, the J end lost 5 bases, and 20 bases lay between the germline ends. CDR1 is MDHEN, CDR2 SYDVKM, per germline. There are 15 residues in the CDR3. The DNA for the CDR3 is TGTGCCAGCACTCCCCCTGCGGGATGGAGTACTGAAGCTTTCTTT. It is translated as CASTPPAGWSTEAFF.

The CDR3 bases are TGCAGCGTTGGTGAGGGCTATGGCTACACCTTC. Translation gives CSVGEGYGYTF. V usage is TRBV29-1 and J usage is TRBJ1-2; D gene ambiguous. This CDR3 region has 11 residues. V was trimmed by 4 bases and J by 4 bases, leaving 7 bases between them. Germline CDR1 reads SQVTM; CDR2 reads ANQGSEA.

The chain couples TRBV5-1 to TRBJ2-1; D is unresolved. Trimming cost V 1 base and J 9 bases, with 11 bases left between them. Germline V gene sequence: CDR1 SGHRS, CDR2 YFSETQ. CDR3 length: 13 residues. The CDR3 protein is CASSLTTPTEQFF. CDR3 in DNA: TGCGCCAGCAGCTTGACAACCCCCACTGAGCAGTTCTTC.

The rearrangement joins TRBV9 to TRBJ1-4, with D tentatively TRBD1 (6 bases). In germline, CDR1 is SGDLS, CDR2 YYNGEE. The CDR3 loop spans 15 amino acids. The V end was cut by 3 bases, the J end by 3 bases, with 12 bases between. The CDR3 loop is CASSGEGGANEKLFF. The CDR3 DNA follows: TGTGCCAGCAGCGGAGAAGGGGGTGCTAATGAAAAACTGTTTTTT.

The chain has TRBV5-1 and TRBJ1-2, with D tentatively TRBD1 (5 bases). CDR1 and CDR2 (germline): SGHRS, YFSETQ. V gave up 4 bases and J gave up 7 bases, with 14 bases separating them. The CDR3 spans 13 residues. CDR3 sequence reads: CASSLRDLGGYTF. The DNA for the CDR3 is TGCGCCAGCAGCCTCAGGGATCTGGGTGGCTACACCTTC.

The chain recombines TRBV5-1 with TRBJ2-5, with 13 bases fitting TRBD2. V lost 4 bases to trimming and J lost 5 bases; unmatched junction nucleotides: 8. Germline V gives CDR1 SGHRS, CDR2 YFSETQ. This CDR3 has 16 amino acids. CDR3 sequence reads: CASSQGLAGALETQYF. The CDR3 nucleotides read TGCGCCAGCAGCCAAGGACTAGCGGGGGCTCTCGAGACCCAGTACTTC.

The rearrangement joins TRBV12-5 to TRBJ2-3; TRBD1 agrees at 8 bases. The CDR3 runs to 14 residues. CDR1 is LGHNT and CDR2 is FRNRAP in the germline V gene. J lost 3 bases, V lost 2 bases, and 1 base had no gene match. DNA of the CDR3: TGTGCTAGTGGTTTGCGGACAGGGACAGATACGCAGTATTTT. Its protein is CASGLRTGTDTQYF.

The V and J genes are TRBV7-2 and TRBJ2-2; 9 nucleotides agree with TRBD1. V was clipped by 6 bases and J by 5 bases; unmatched bases: 7. Germline lookup yields CDR1 SGHTA and CDR2 FQGNSA. The CDR3 spans 15 residues. DNA for the CDR3: TGTGCCAGCAGTCCCGGGACAGGGAATACCGGGGAGCTGTTTTTT. Translating gives CASSPGTGNTGELFF. The complete variable domain, with remaining parts taken from reference TRBV7-2 and TRBJ2-2, reads GAGVSQSPSNKVTEKGKDVELRCDPISGHTALYWYRQSLGQGLEFLIYFQGNSAPDKSGLPSDRFSAERTGGSVSTLTIQRTQQEDSAVYLCASSPGTGNTGELFFGEGSRLTVL.

The chain links TRBV7-9 to TRBJ1-4; D gene ambiguous. The CDR3 consists of 14 residues. Germline V CDR1 and CDR2: SEHNR, FQNEAQ (reference sequence). V lost 3 bases to trimming and J lost 4 bases, with 9 bases between them. The CDR3 region has the DNA TGTGCCAGCAGCTTGACCGGGAGTAATGAAAAACTGTTTTTT. Protein product: CASSLTGSNEKLFF.

The V gene is TRBV19, the J gene TRBJ2-4; 8 bases align to TRBD1. Germline V gene lookup returns CDR1 LNHDA and CDR2 SQIVND (reference sequence). Germline trimming cut 3 bases from V and 15 bases from J; bases unmatched to any gene: 7. This CDR3 has 12 residues. In nucleotides, the CDR3 is TGTGCCAGTAGTATCAAGGGGCAGGGGGCGTACTTC. Encoded protein: CASSIKGQGAYF.

The chain uses TRBV29-1 and TRBJ2-1; a possible D gene is TRBD2 (5 bases). Per germline, CDR1 SQVTM and CDR2 ANQGSEA. Deletions cut 7 bases from V and 5 bases from J, with 15 bases between. The CDR3 covers 13 residues. The CDR3 reads CSANRGNHNEQFF. The CDR3, as DNA: TGCAGCGCCAACAGAGGGAACCACAATGAGCAGTTCTTC.

The chain links TRBV29-1 to TRBJ2-5; either TRBD1 or TRBD2 may fit D (5 bases each). The germline V and J ends were trimmed by 4 bases and 3 bases, with 15 bases remaining between them. CDR1 SQVTM and CDR2 ANQGSEA come from the germline V gene. This CDR3 is built from 14 residues. Here the CDR3 reads CSVVGVTVEETQYF. The CDR3 region has the DNA TGCAGCGTTGTGGGGGTAACCGTTGAAGAGACCCAGTACTTC.

In this sample, this clone turned up once. The chain carries TRBV20-1 and TRBJ1-2; D is undetermined. The CDR3 sequence is 13 residues long. Germline V gene data show CDR1 as DFQATT and CDR2 as SNEGSKA (reference sequence). V dropped 3 bases and J dropped 0 bases, with 8 bases sitting between them. The CDR3 reads CSASKGANYGYTF. CDR3 coding DNA: TGCAGTGCTAGTAAGGGAGCTAACTATGGCTACACCTTC.

The rearrangement uses TRBV16 and TRBJ1-1, with D perhaps matching TRBD1 (5 bases). Trimming removed 4 bases at V and 0 bases at J, with 12 bases between. The CDR3 runs 15 residues. Germline CDR1 reads KGHSY; CDR2 reads FQNENV. CDR3 in amino acids: CASSLRGAMNTEAFF. The CDR3 region has the DNA TGTGCCAGCAGCCTAAGGGGAGCCATGAACACTGAAGCTTTCTTT.